This TCR beta chain was sequenced during a study of resident and recirculating memory T cells in vitiligo. Study in general: Each patient gave two lesional and two nonlesional epidermal shave biopsies, plus PBMCs. The samples were homogenized without cell sorting before genomic DNA extraction.

The germline V gene encodes CDR1 SGHNT and CDR2 YYREEE (reference sequence). This CDR3 has 15 residues. V dropped 4 bases and J dropped 3 bases, with 14 bases sitting between them. For this clone: Its antigen is as yet unknown.

Generated by immunoSEQ multiplex PCR, the TCRdb table keeps only in-frame clones and is missing some. The sample has 70,000 or so clones, roughly 92% seen once. Regarding the study as a whole: Different lesions suggested infiltration by different T cell clones. Vitiligo lesions lacked a unique dominant clone, and clonality varied.

V gene TRBV5-4 combines with J gene TRBJ1-3; possible D gene TRBD1, 6 bases. The TCR sequence derives from a male donor with vitiligo. Specimen: blood. Written as DNA, the CDR3 is TGTGCCAGCAGCGCCCCCCAGGGGAATGGAAACACCATATATTTT. Amino acids: CASSAPQGNGNTIYF.